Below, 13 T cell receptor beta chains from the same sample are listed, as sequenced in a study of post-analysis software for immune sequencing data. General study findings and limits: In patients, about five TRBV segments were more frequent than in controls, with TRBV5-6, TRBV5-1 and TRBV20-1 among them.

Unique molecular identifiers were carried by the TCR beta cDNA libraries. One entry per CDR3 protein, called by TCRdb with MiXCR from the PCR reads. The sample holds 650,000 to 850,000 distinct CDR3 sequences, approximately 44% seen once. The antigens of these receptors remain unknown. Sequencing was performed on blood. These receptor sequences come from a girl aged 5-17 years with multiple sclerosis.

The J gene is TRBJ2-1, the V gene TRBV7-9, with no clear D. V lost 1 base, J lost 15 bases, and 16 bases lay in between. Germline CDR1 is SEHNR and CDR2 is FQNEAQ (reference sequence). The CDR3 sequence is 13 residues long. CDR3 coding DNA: TGTGCCAGCAGCTTAGGAGGAAACCCCGAGGCGTTCTTC. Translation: CASSLGGNPEAFF.

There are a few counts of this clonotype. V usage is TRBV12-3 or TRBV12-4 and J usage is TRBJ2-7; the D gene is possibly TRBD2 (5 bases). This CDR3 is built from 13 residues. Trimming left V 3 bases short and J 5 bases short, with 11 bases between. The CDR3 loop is CASSFTAGNEQYF. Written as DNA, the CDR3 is TGTGCCAGCAGTTTCACGGCGGGTAACGAGCAGTACTTC.

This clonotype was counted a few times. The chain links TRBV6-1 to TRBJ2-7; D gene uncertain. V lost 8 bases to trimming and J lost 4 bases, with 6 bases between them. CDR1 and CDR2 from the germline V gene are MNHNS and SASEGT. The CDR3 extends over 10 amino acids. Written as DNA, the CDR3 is TGTGCCAGCGGATGGTACGAGCAGTACTTC. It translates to CASGWYEQYF.

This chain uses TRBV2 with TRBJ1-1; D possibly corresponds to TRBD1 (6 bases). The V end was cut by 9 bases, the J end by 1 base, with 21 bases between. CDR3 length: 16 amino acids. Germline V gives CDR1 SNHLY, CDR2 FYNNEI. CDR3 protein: CARNRGQGRSNTEAFF. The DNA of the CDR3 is TGTGCCAGGAACCGGGGCCAGGGGCGATCGAACACTGAAGCTTTCTTT.

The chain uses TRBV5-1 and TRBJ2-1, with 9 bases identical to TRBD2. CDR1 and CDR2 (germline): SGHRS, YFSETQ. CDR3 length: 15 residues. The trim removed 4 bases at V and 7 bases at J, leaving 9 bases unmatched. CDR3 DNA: TGCGCCAGCAGCCCTAGCGGGGCCCCGGGGAATGAGCAGTTCTTC. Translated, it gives CASSPSGAPGNEQFF.

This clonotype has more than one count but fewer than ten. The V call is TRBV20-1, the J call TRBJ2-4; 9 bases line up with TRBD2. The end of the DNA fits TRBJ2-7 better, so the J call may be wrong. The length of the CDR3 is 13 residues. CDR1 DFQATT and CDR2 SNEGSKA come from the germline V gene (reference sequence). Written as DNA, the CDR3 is TGCAGTGCTATTAGCGGGAGTAGATACGAGCAGTACTTC. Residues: CSAISGSRYEQYF.

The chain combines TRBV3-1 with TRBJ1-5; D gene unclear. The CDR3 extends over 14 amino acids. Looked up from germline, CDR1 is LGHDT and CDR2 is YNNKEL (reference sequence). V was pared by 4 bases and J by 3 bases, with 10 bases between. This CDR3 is CASSRGASNQPQHF. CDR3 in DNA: TGTGCCAGCAGCCGGGGAGCCTCCAATCAGCCCCAGCATTTT.

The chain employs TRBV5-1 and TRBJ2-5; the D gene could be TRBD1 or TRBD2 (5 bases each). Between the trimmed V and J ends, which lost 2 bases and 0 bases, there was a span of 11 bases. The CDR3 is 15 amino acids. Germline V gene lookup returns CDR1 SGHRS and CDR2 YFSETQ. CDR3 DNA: TGCGCCAGCAGCTTCCGGGACGGCTACCAAGAGACCCAGTACTTC. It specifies CASSFRDGYQETQYF.

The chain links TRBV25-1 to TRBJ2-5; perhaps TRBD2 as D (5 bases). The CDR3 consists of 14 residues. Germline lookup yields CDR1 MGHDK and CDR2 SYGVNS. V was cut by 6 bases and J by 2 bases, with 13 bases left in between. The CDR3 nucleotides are TGTGCCAGCAGCCTAAATGGGGAGCAAGAGACCCAGTACTTC. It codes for CASSLNGEQETQYF.

The CDR3 here is CASSRPELAGAYEQYF. In DNA, the CDR3 is TGTGCCAGCAGCCGCCCTGAACTAGCGGGAGCCTACGAGCAGTACTTC. This chain uses TRBV7-9 with TRBJ2-7; 11 positions match TRBD2. This CDR3 contains 16 residues. Germline trimming cut 5 bases from V and 2 bases from J; bases unmatched to any gene: 8. Germline V gene lookup returns CDR1 SEHNR and CDR2 FQNEAQ (reference sequence).

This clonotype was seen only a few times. DNA of the CDR3: TGTGCCAGTAGCCCCCCGGACAGACTGAATGAAAAACTGTTTTTT. Translated: CASSPPDRLNEKLFF. The J gene is TRBJ1-4, the V gene TRBV7-9, with D possibly matching TRBD1 (6 bases). Germline CDR1 and CDR2: SEHNR and FQNEAQ (reference sequence). V was clipped by 9 bases and J by 5 bases, with 19 bases between them. The CDR3 is made up of 15 amino acids.

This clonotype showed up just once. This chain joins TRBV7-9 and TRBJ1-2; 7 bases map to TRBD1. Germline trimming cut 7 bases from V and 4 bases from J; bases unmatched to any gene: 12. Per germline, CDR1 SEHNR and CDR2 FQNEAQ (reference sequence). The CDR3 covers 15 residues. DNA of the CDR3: TGTGCCAGCAAACTACAGGGGCCCGACCTCTATGGCTACACCTTC. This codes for CASKLQGPDLYGYTF.

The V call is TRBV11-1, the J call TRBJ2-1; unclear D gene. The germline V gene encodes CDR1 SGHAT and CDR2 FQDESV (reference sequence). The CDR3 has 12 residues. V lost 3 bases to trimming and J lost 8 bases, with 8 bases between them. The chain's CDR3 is CASSFGSHEQFF. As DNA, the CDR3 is TGTGCCAGCAGCTTCGGCAGCCATGAGCAGTTCTTC.